Below, 12 T cell receptor beta chains from the same sample are listed, as sequenced in a study of blood T cell repertoires in COVID-19. Method: immunoSEQ multiplex PCR; TCRdb's copy keeps in-frame clones and lacks some. The table records roughly 220,000 clones, roughly nine tenths of them present only once. Specimen: PBMCs or T cells enriched from blood (not recorded which). These receptors were taken from a woman aged 18-30 years in a cohort exposed to, infected with or recovered from COVID-19 (not recorded which).

This sequence joins TRBV5-1 and TRBJ2-2; 7 bases map to TRBD2. V gave up 4 bases and J gave up 4 bases; unmatched junction bases: 10. Germline CDR1 reads SGHRS; CDR2 reads YFSETQ. The CDR3 has 16 residues. Here the CDR3 DNA reads TGCGCCAGCAGCAAGGAGGCGGGGGAAGCCACCGGGGAGCTGTTTTTT. This sequence encodes CASSKEAGEATGELFF.

The chain recombines TRBV7-3 with TRBJ2-3, with TRBD2 identical over 14 bases. The CDR3 has 16 amino acids. Germline CDR1 reads SGHTA; CDR2 reads FQGTGA. V trimming: 5 bases; J trimming: 3 bases; junction bases outside the gene matches: 4. CDR3 sequence: CASSLGLAGETDTQYF. CDR3 DNA sequence: TGTGCCAGCAGCCTGGGACTAGCGGGAGAGACAGATACGCAGTATTTT.

The V gene is TRBV7-8, the J gene TRBJ2-5; D is unclear. The ends were cut back, 4 bases at V and 7 bases at J, with 19 bases in the middle. Germline CDR1 and CDR2: SGHVS and FQNEAQ. The CDR3 is made up of 15 amino acids. The CDR3 DNA follows: TGTGCCAGCAGCTCGCCACCGGGTTTTCCTGGGACCCAGTACTTC. It is translated as CASSSPPGFPGTQYF.

This clone was seen a single time. The chain is built from TRBV6-2 or TRBV6-3 and TRBJ2-7; maybe TRBD1 (6 bases). Trimming stripped 2 bases from V and 3 bases from J, with 17 bases between. The CDR3 is 16 residues long. Looked up from germline, CDR1 is MNHEY and CDR2 is SVGEGT. In nucleotides, the CDR3 is TGTGCCAGCAGTTACGTATATGGACAGCGGCGCTACGAGCAGTACTTC. Amino acid sequence: CASSYVYGQRRYEQYF.

This sequence joins TRBV6-6 and TRBJ1-2; the D gene is possibly TRBD1 (5 bases). The CDR3 has 16 residues. The V and J ends lost 2 bases and 0 bases respectively, with 13 bases between them. Germline-derived CDR1 and CDR2 are MNHNY and SVGAGI (reference sequence). Here the CDR3 reads CASSYAGLRTNYGYTF. The CDR3 DNA sequence: TGTGCCAGCAGTTACGCAGGGTTGCGGACTAACTATGGCTACACCTTC.

V gene TRBV28 combines with J gene TRBJ1-2, with TRBD1 identical over 7 bases. V was clipped by 7 bases and J by 8 bases; unmatched bases: 4. The germline V gene has CDR1 MDHEN and CDR2 SYDVKM. The CDR3 contains 11 residues. The CDR3 loop reads CASKQGGGYTF. CDR3 nucleotides: TGTGCCAGCAAGCAAGGGGGCGGCTACACCTTC.

About this clone: In the same sample, other DNA sequences code for this CDR3. The chain links TRBV2 to TRBJ1-3; D gene ambiguous. Germline-derived CDR1 and CDR2 are SNHLY and FYNNEI. The CDR3 length is 13 residues. V lost 3 bases and J lost 3, with 6 bases in between. The CDR3: CASSEGRGNTIYF. The CDR3 nucleotides read TGTGCCAGCAGTGAGGGCCGTGGAAACACCATATATTTT.

V gene TRBV6-5 combines with J gene TRBJ1-5; 8 bases match TRBD1. Germline assignment: CDR1 MNHEY and CDR2 SVGAGI. The junction had 5 bases not matched to a gene; V was cut back by 4 bases and J by 0 bases. CDR3 length equals 16 residues. This CDR3 is CASSFWTGSSNQPQHF. The CDR3 nucleotides are TGTGCCAGCAGTTTTTGGACAGGGTCTAGCAATCAGCCCCAGCATTTT.

CDR3 in amino acids: CASSLASLAGTYEQYF. In nucleotides, the CDR3 is TGTGCCAGCAGCTTGGCTAGCCTAGCGGGAACCTACGAGCAGTACTTC. The chain is built from TRBV5-4 and TRBJ2-7, with 9 bases aligning to TRBD2. J gave up 2 bases and V 0 bases, and 6 bases lay outside the gene matches. CDR1 SGHNT and CDR2 YYREEE come from the germline V gene (reference sequence). CDR3 length equals 16 residues.

V and J are TRBV4-1 and TRBJ2-3; 8 bases agree with TRBD2. Looked up from germline, CDR1 is MGHRA and CDR2 is YSYEKL. The CDR3 has 15 amino acids. Germline trimming cut 4 bases from V and 6 bases from J; bases unmatched to any gene: 9. CDR3: CASSLREAGVDTQYF. As DNA, the CDR3 is TGCGCCAGCAGCCTCCGTGAAGCGGGAGTGGATACGCAGTATTTT.

V usage is TRBV28 and J usage is TRBJ2-7, with unresolved D. The CDR3 consists of 18 residues. Germline CDR1 and CDR2: MDHEN and SYDVKM. The V end lost 1 base, the J end lost 0 bases, and 19 bases lay between the germline ends. The CDR3 region is CASSLSNIVGKSSYEQYF. The CDR3 region has the DNA TGTGCCAGCAGTTTATCTAATATCGTGGGCAAGAGCTCCTACGAGCAGTACTTC.

The chain links TRBV4-1 to TRBJ1-1; 8 nucleotides line up with TRBD1. The V gene end was trimmed by 0 bases and the J gene end by 9 bases; junction bases not matched to a gene: 3. The CDR3 is made up of 13 amino acids. Per germline, CDR1 MGHRA and CDR2 YSYEKL. In nucleotides, the CDR3 is TGCGCCAGCAGCCAAGAAGACAGGGGAAAAGCTTTCTTT. Its protein product is CASSQEDRGKAFF.